The 31 T cell receptor beta chains in this list originate from one sample, sequenced in a study of blood T cell repertoires in COVID-19. Method: immunoSEQ multiplex PCR; TCRdb's copy keeps in-frame clones and lacks some. The repertoire holds roughly 140,000 clones, with roughly 86% as singletons. Sequencing input: peripheral blood. The receptor source for this set is a human donor in a cohort sampled during active COVID-19.

In DNA, the CDR3 is TGTGCCAGCAGCCAAATCTTGGCCCGACAGGATAGAAACACCATATATTTT. Its protein is CASSQILARQDRNTIYF. This sequence joins TRBV4-2 and TRBJ1-3; a possible D gene is TRBD1 (6 bases). The germline V gene encodes CDR1 LGHNA and CDR2 YNFKEQ. The CDR3 totals 17 residues. V was cut by 2 bases and J by 5 bases, with 19 bases left in between.

The chain uses TRBV14 and TRBJ2-7, with 10 bases lining up with TRBD1. CDR3 length: 15 residues. Trimming took 3 bases from V and 6 from J; bases not matched to a gene: 8. Germline CDR1 reads SGHDN; CDR2 reads FVKESK. The CDR3 reads CASSHYGTGEAEQYF. CDR3 nucleotides: TGTGCCAGCAGCCATTATGGGACAGGGGAGGCCGAGCAGTACTTC. Variable domain in full (rest from reference TRBV14 and TRBJ2-7): EAGVTQFPSHSVIEKGQTVTLRCDPISGHDNLYWYRRVMGKEIKFLLHFVKESKQDESGMPNNRFLAERTGGTYSTLKVQPAELEDSGVYFCASSHYGTGEAEQYFGPGTRLTVT.

This clone came up a few times. The J gene is TRBJ1-5, the V gene TRBV28; 9 bases map to TRBD1. This CDR3 contains 14 residues. CDR1 MDHEN and CDR2 SYDVKM come from the germline V gene. Trimming cost V 6 bases and J 4 bases; bases outside gene matches: 4. The DNA for the CDR3 is TGTGCCAGCAGACAGACAGGGGGTAATCAGCCCCAGCATTTT. Residues: CASRQTGGNQPQHF. Supplemented by reference TRBV28 and TRBJ1-5, the full variable domain reads DVKVTQSSRYLVKRTGEKVFLECVQDMDHENMFWYRQDPGLGLRLIYFSYDVKMKEKGDIPEGYSVSREKKERFSLILESASTNQTSMYLCASRQTGGNQPQHFGDGTRLSIL.

The chain uses TRBV4-3 and TRBJ1-2; possibly TRBD1 for D (5 bases). Trimming pared 6 bases from V and 3 bases from J, leaving 17 bases between. The CDR3 is 15 residues long. Germline lookup yields CDR1 LGHNA and CDR2 YSLEER. The CDR3 coding sequence is TGCGCCAGCAGGCAGTATATAGGGGATGACTATGGCTACACCTTC. Translated: CASRQYIGDDYGYTF.

The J gene is TRBJ2-5, the V gene TRBV3-1 (or the pseudogene TRBV3-2), with TRBD2 identical over 12 bases. Germline lookup yields CDR1 LGHDT and CDR2 YNNKEL (reference sequence). Trimming took 4 bases from V and 2 from J; bases not matched to a gene: 5. This CDR3 contains 16 residues. The DNA for the CDR3 is TGTGCCAGCAGCCTCCCCCTAGCGGGGGGGCAAGAGACCCAGTACTTC. This translates into CASSLPLAGGQETQYF.

The chain recombines TRBV6-5 with TRBJ2-7; 8 bases agree with TRBD2. With V trimmed by 1 base and J by 2 bases, 1 base remained unmatched. The germline V gene encodes CDR1 MNHEY and CDR2 SVGAGI. The CDR3 is 14 residues long. The CDR3 DNA is TGTGCCAGCAGTTACTTGCGGGGGGCCTACGAGCAGTACTTC. This gives the protein CASSYLRGAYEQYF.

This clone was seen just once. This chain joins TRBV29-1 and TRBJ2-3; D is possibly TRBD1 (6 bases). CDR1 and CDR2 from the germline V gene are SQVTM and ANQGSEA. The CDR3 consists of 13 residues. V lost 5 bases to trimming and J lost 6 bases, with 15 bases between them. The DNA for the CDR3 is TGCAGCGTTAAGAACTTCGACAGGGATACGCAGTATTTT. The encoded protein is CSVKNFDRDTQYF.

The table lists this clone with a count of one. The chain links TRBV21-1 to TRBJ2-3; the table names TRBD2, a call not compared with the DNA. TRBV21-1 is noted as a pseudogene. This CDR3 has 18 residues. CDR3 nucleotides: TGTGCCAGCAGCAAAGTCTCGAGCGGAGCTAACGACACAGATACGCAGTATTTT. It codes for CASSKVSSGANDTDTQYF.

The chain recombines TRBV5-1 with TRBJ1-1; no firm D call. Trimming left V 3 bases short and J 1 base short, with 10 bases between. This CDR3 is 14 amino acids long. Germline CDR1 reads SGHRS; CDR2 reads YFSETQ. CDR3 residues: CASSWSTGNTEAFF. The DNA for the CDR3 is TGCGCCAGCAGCTGGTCCACCGGGAACACTGAAGCTTTCTTT.

The chain links TRBV6-5 to TRBJ1-5, with 9 bases aligning to TRBD1. V gave up 7 bases and J gave up 7 bases; unmatched junction bases: 5. Germline V lookup: CDR1 MNHEY, CDR2 SVGAGI. The CDR3 has 13 amino acids. DNA for the CDR3: TGTGCCAGCATGAGGACAGGGGCCCAGCCCCAGCATTTT. Its protein is CASMRTGAQPQHF.

This chain connects TRBV7-9 to TRBJ1-1; the D is unclear. CDR3 length: 16 residues. Trimming pared 5 bases from V and 4 bases from J, leaving 20 bases between. Germline V gene data show CDR1 as SEHNR and CDR2 as FQNEAQ (reference sequence). CDR3 protein: CASSPEEGYGSTEAFF. The CDR3 region has the DNA TGTGCCAGCAGCCCAGAAGAAGGGTACGGGAGCACTGAAGCTTTCTTT.

The rearrangement joins TRBV24-1 to TRBJ2-7; no definite D call. V lost 1 base, J lost 3 bases, and 15 bases lay in between. The CDR3 spans 16 residues. Germline CDR1 is KGHDR and CDR2 is SFDVKD. CDR3 in DNA: TGTGCCACCAGTGATTTCGACTGTACTTTCCTCTACGAGCAGTACTTC. Translating it yields CATSDFDCTFLYEQYF.

The chain couples TRBV4-3 to TRBJ2-7; tentatively, D is TRBD1 (6 bases). This CDR3 has 17 amino acids. Deletions cut 3 bases from V and 0 bases from J, with 18 bases between. Germline V lookup: CDR1 LGHNA, CDR2 YSLEER. CDR3 DNA: TGCGCCAGCAGCCAGGCTTCCGGGACATCGGACTCCTACGAGCAGTACTTC. Translation gives CASSQASGTSDSYEQYF.

CDR3 residues: CASSPSSGRRETQYF. The CDR3 coding sequence is TGTGCCAGCTCACCGTCTAGCGGGAGACGGGAGACCCAGTACTTC. V and J are TRBV18 and TRBJ2-5; 10 bases align to TRBD2. J gave up 5 bases and V 3 bases, and 6 bases lay outside the gene matches. CDR1 is KGHSH, CDR2 LQKENI, per germline. The CDR3 is 15 residues long. Using reference TRBV18 and TRBJ2-5 for the parts outside the CDR3, the full variable domain is NAGVMQNPRHLVRRRGQEARLRCSPMKGHSHVYWYRQLPEEGLKFMVYLQKENIIDESGMPKERFSAEFPKEGPSILRIQQVVRGDSAAYFCASSPSSGRRETQYFGPGTRLLVL.

V and J are TRBV28 and TRBJ2-7; 9 bases map to TRBD1. The CDR3 length is 13 residues. Germline assignment: CDR1 MDHEN and CDR2 SYDVKM. V trimming: 9 bases; J trimming: 3 bases; junction bases outside the gene matches: 6. The CDR3 DNA is TGTGCCAGTTCACGGGACAGGGTCTACGAGCAGTACTTC. Translated: CASSRDRVYEQYF.

The rearrangement uses TRBV29-1 and TRBJ2-5; TRBD2 is a possible D gene (5 bases). V was cut by 1 base and J by 2 bases, with 17 bases left in between. Per germline, CDR1 SQVTM and CDR2 ANQGSEA. CDR3 length equals 16 residues. CDR3 sequence (DNA): TGCAGCGTTGAAGCTCTATTGTTCGGGGAGCAAGAGACCCAGTACTTC. Its translation is CSVEALLFGEQETQYF.

This chain uses TRBV4-3 with TRBJ1-3, with D unclear. Germline V CDR1 and CDR2: LGHNA, YSLEER. CDR3 length: 18 amino acids. Trimming pared 1 base from V and 0 bases from J, leaving 16 bases between. This chain's CDR3 is CASSQALGGKSSGNTIYF. The CDR3 bases are TGCGCCAGCAGCCAAGCACTGGGAGGGAAGAGCTCTGGAAACACCATATATTTT.

CDR3 in DNA: TGCAGCGTTGAAACGGGGGACAGGGGTGGCAATGAGCAGTTCTTC. Amino acid sequence: CSVETGDRGGNEQFF. V gene TRBV29-1 combines with J gene TRBJ2-1, with 10 bases aligning to TRBD1. The CDR3 runs to 15 residues. V was pared by 2 bases and J by 6 bases, with 7 bases of the junction left unmatched. CDR1 and CDR2 from the germline V gene are SQVTM and ANQGSEA.

This chain connects TRBV19 to TRBJ2-4; 12 positions match TRBD2. Per the germline V gene, CDR1 is LNHDA and CDR2 is SQIVND (reference sequence). Trimming at V came to 5 bases and at J to 4 bases, leaving 12 bases not matched to a gene. The CDR3 sequence is 18 residues long. The CDR3 DNA is TGTGCCAGTAGTTCCAACTCCGGACTAGCGGGGCAAAAAAACATTCAGTACTTC. Translating gives CASSSNSGLAGQKNIQYF.

The V and J genes are TRBV18 and TRBJ2-3; D unclear. The CDR3 is made up of 13 amino acids. The V and J ends lost 6 bases and 3 bases respectively, with 10 bases between them. In germline, CDR1 is KGHSH, CDR2 LQKENI. The CDR3 loop is CASSPSGTDTQYF. As DNA, the CDR3 is TGTGCCAGCTCCCCTAGTGGGACAGATACGCAGTATTTT.

This chain connects TRBV5-1 to TRBJ2-5; 8 nucleotides align to TRBD1. Germline V gene sequence: CDR1 SGHRS, CDR2 YFSETQ. V shed 4 bases and J 5 bases; nucleotides not matched to a gene: 10. This CDR3 has 15 amino acids. As DNA, the CDR3 is TGCGCCAGCAGCGGAGGACAGGGCCGGCGGGAGACCCAGTACTTC. Encoded protein: CASSGGQGRRETQYF.

This clone has a handful of counts. V gene TRBV4-3 combines with J gene TRBJ2-2; 14 nucleotides line up with TRBD2. The trim removed 4 bases at V and 5 bases at J, leaving 6 bases unmatched. The CDR3 totals 17 residues. Germline values: CDR1 LGHNA, CDR2 YSLEER. The CDR3 is CASSLGLAGDTTGELFF. The CDR3 DNA sequence: TGCGCCAGCAGCCTGGGACTAGCGGGGGATACTACCGGGGAGCTGTTTTTT.

The rearrangement links TRBV7-2 to TRBJ2-5; 15 positions agree with TRBD2. Per germline, CDR1 SGHTA and CDR2 FQGNSA. The CDR3 consists of 16 residues. Germline trimming cut 4 bases from V and 4 bases from J; bases unmatched to any gene: 4. CDR3 in DNA: TGTGCCAGCAGCTCCCCGGGACTAGCGGGAGGAGAGACCCAGTACTTC. Translation: CASSSPGLAGGETQYF.

V and J are TRBV30 and TRBJ2-7, with 7 positions matching TRBD1. The CDR3 loop spans 14 amino acids. V gave up 3 bases and J gave up 5 bases; unmatched junction bases: 10. Germline lookup yields CDR1 GTSNPN and CDR2 SVGIG (reference sequence). The CDR3 DNA is TGTGCCTGGAGCCTGGGTCAGGGGGTTGACGAGCAGTACTTC. Protein: CAWSLGQGVDEQYF.

The gene calls are TRBV6-2 or TRBV6-3 and TRBJ2-3; D perhaps matches TRBD1 (5 bases). Germline V gives CDR1 MNHEY, CDR2 SVGEGT. The CDR3 sequence is 17 residues long. Trimming removed 0 bases at V and 0 bases at J, with 13 bases between. The CDR3 nucleotides read TGTGCCAGCAGTTACTCGGGGCGGACCACTAGCACAGATACGCAGTATTTT. It specifies CASSYSGRTTSTDTQYF.

V and J are TRBV19 and TRBJ1-5; TRBD1 matches at 9 bases. Looked up from germline, CDR1 is LNHDA and CDR2 is SQIVND (reference sequence). V lost 6 bases to trimming and J lost 5 bases; unmatched junction nucleotides: 2. This CDR3 is 13 amino acids long. The CDR3 nucleotides read TGTGCCAGTAGACAGGGGGCACATCAGCCCCAGCATTTT. It specifies CASRQGAHQPQHF.

This chain uses TRBV29-1 with TRBJ2-3, with 15 positions matching TRBD2. V shed 4 bases and J 4 bases; nucleotides not matched to a gene: 3. Per the germline V gene, CDR1 is SQVTM and CDR2 is ANQGSEA. This CDR3 has 15 amino acids. The CDR3 loop is CSVVGTSGGPDTQYF. The CDR3, as DNA: TGCAGCGTTGTGGGGACTAGCGGGGGGCCAGATACGCAGTATTTT.

The chain couples TRBV19 to TRBJ2-3; tentatively, D is TRBD1 (6 bases). From germline, CDR1 is LNHDA and CDR2 SQIVND (reference sequence). Trimming removed 3 bases from V and 3 bases from J, with 16 bases in between. This CDR3 region has 16 residues. The CDR3 sequence is CASSMATGSLTDTQYF. In DNA form, the CDR3 reads TGTGCCAGTAGTATGGCGACAGGTTCGTTGACAGATACGCAGTATTTT.

This chain joins TRBV19 and TRBJ1-4; the D is unclear. Deletions cut 6 bases from V and 4 bases from J, with 9 bases between. The germline CDR1 and CDR2 sequences are LNHDA and SQIVND (reference sequence). The CDR3 is 13 residues long. CDR3 DNA: TGTGCCAGTAGCATATCCCATAATGAAAAACTGTTTTTT. The encoded protein is CASSISHNEKLFF.

V is TRBV3-1 (or the pseudogene TRBV3-2) and J is TRBJ2-7, with D hard to call. The CDR3 consists of 13 residues. Germline CDR1 reads LGHDT; CDR2 reads YNNKEL (reference sequence). The V and J ends lost 1 base and 3 bases respectively, with 7 bases between them. The CDR3 DNA reads TGTGCCAGCAGCCAAGCCCGCAGCTACGAGCAGTACTTC. Its translation is CASSQARSYEQYF.

This chain uses TRBV30 with TRBJ1-1; weak D call: TRBD1 (6 bases). Trimming cost V 5 bases and J 5 bases, with 12 bases left between them. The CDR3 totals 12 residues. Germline V lookup: CDR1 GTSNPN, CDR2 SVGIG (reference sequence). This chain's CDR3 is CAWDRLRTEAFF. CDR3 DNA sequence: TGTGCCTGGGACAGGTTGAGAACTGAAGCTTTCTTT. The full variable domain, in which reference TRBV30 and TRBJ1-1 provide the parts outside the CDR3, is SQTIHQWPATLVQPVGSPLSLECTVEGTSNPNLYWYRQAAGRGLQLLFYSVGIGQISSEVPQNLSASRPQDRQFILSSKKLLLSDSGFYLCAWDRLRTEAFFGQGTRLTVV.